The rows below give T cell receptor beta chains drawn from one sample of a study of cytomegalovirus exposure and HLA in healthy donors. This table comes from immunoSEQ multiplex PCR, and its TCRdb copy is limited to in-frame clones, with some not included. The table records around 60,000 clones, about 92% of them present only once. The specimen was PBMCs. These receptors were collected from a young man in good health and CMV-seronegative. Each CDR3 is given with its conserved first and last residue. The order of the fields is clone size, V gene, J gene, D gene, CDR3 protein, CDR3 DNA. A D gene is named only where the DNA matches it firmly. Clone size, where shown, is once, few, many, or a class for clones that have expanded.

clone size: -; V gene: TRBV4-2; J gene: TRBJ1-1; D gene: -; CDR3 protein: CASSLYRESTEAFF; CDR3 DNA: TGTGCCAGCAGCCTCTACAGGGAGAGCACTGAAGCTTTCTTT
clone size: -; V gene: TRBV27; J gene: TRBJ2-7; D gene: -; CDR3 protein: CASSHTFDRSYEQYF; CDR3 DNA: TGTGCCAGCAGCCACACCTTCGACAGGTCCTACGAGCAGTACTTC
clone size: -; V gene: TRBV6-6; J gene: TRBJ1-2; D gene: TRBD1; CDR3 protein: CASRMTGDHGYTF; CDR3 DNA: TGTGCCAGCAGAATGACAGGGGATCATGGCTACACCTTC
clone size: -; V gene: TRBV11-1; J gene: TRBJ2-7; D gene: TRBD2; CDR3 protein: CASRPTSGGSYEQYF; CDR3 DNA: TGTGCCAGCAGGCCTACTAGCGGGGGATCCTACGAGCAGTACTTC
clone size: -; V gene: TRBV5-4; J gene: TRBJ2-5; D gene: TRBD1; CDR3 protein: CASSLPGQGKETQYF; CDR3 DNA: TGTGCCAGCAGCTTACCGGGACAGGGTAAAGAGACCCAGTACTTC
clone size: few; V gene: TRBV7-8; J gene: TRBJ2-7; D gene: -; CDR3 protein: CASSLGTNYYEQYF; CDR3 DNA: TGTGCCAGCAGCTTAGGGACTAATTACTACGAGCAGTACTTC
clone size: -; V gene: TRBV27; J gene: TRBJ1-5; D gene: -; CDR3 protein: CASSKGAFNQPQHF; CDR3 DNA: TGTGCCAGCAGCAAAGGGGCCTTCAATCAGCCCCAGCATTTT
clone size: -; V gene: TRBV11-2; J gene: TRBJ1-3; D gene: -; CDR3 protein: CASSFLDGGFGNTIYF; CDR3 DNA: TGTGCCAGCAGCTTTCTGGACGGGGGGTTCGGAAACACCATATATTTT
clone size: -; V gene: TRBV6-6; J gene: TRBJ2-1; D gene: TRBD2; CDR3 protein: CASTHLAGAYNEQFF; CDR3 DNA: TGTGCCAGCACCCACTTAGCGGGGGCGTACAATGAGCAGTTCTTC
clone size: once; V gene: TRBV28; J gene: TRBJ2-1; D gene: TRBD2; CDR3 protein: CASRTSGTMHQFF; CDR3 DNA: TGTGCCAGCAGGACTAGCGGGACAATGCATCAGTTCTTC
clone size: -; V gene: TRBV30; J gene: TRBJ2-1; D gene: TRBD1; CDR3 protein: CAWTGTGSPYGQFF; CDR3 DNA: TGTGCCTGGACCGGGACAGGGTCCCCATATGGCCAGTTCTTC
clone size: -; V gene: TRBV4-3; J gene: TRBJ2-7; D gene: TRBD1; CDR3 protein: CASSQAGTGPYEQYF; CDR3 DNA: TGCGCCAGCAGCCAGGCCGGGACAGGTCCCTACGAGCAGTACTTC
clone size: -; V gene: TRBV6-6; J gene: TRBJ1-2; D gene: TRBD1; CDR3 protein: CASTQTGQGAKGYTF; CDR3 DNA: TGTGCCAGCACTCAAACCGGACAGGGGGCGAAGGGCTACACCTTC
clone size: -; V gene: TRBV6-1; J gene: TRBJ2-7; D gene: -; CDR3 protein: CASSASVLGQEYF; CDR3 DNA: TGTGCCAGCAGTGCCTCGGTGTTGGGCCAGGAGTACTTC
clone size: -; V gene: TRBV27; J gene: TRBJ1-5; D gene: TRBD1; CDR3 protein: CASRRDRGVGNQPQHF; CDR3 DNA: TGTGCCAGCAGAAGAGACAGGGGGGTGGGCAATCAGCCCCAGCATTTT
clone size: -; V gene: TRBV15; J gene: TRBJ2-7; D gene: -; CDR3 protein: CATSRDVGVYEQYF; CDR3 DNA: TGTGCCACCAGCAGAGATGTCGGGGTCTACGAGCAGTACTTC
clone size: -; V gene: TRBV7-9; J gene: TRBJ2-7; D gene: -; CDR3 protein: CASARTGEQYF; CDR3 DNA: TGTGCCAGCGCTCGGACGGGGGAGCAGTACTTC
clone size: few; V gene: TRBV25-1; J gene: TRBJ2-7; D gene: TRBD2; CDR3 protein: CASRTSGSDEQYF; CDR3 DNA: TGTGCCAGCAGAACTAGCGGGAGCGACGAGCAGTACTTC
clone size: once; V gene: TRBV4-1; J gene: TRBJ1-3; D gene: -; CDR3 protein: CASSQGAAERSGNTIYF; CDR3 DNA: TGCGCCAGCAGCCAAGGGGCAGCGGAACGCTCTGGAAACACCATATATTTT
clone size: -; V gene: TRBV7-2; J gene: TRBJ2-2; D gene: -; CDR3 protein: CASSTRGDPTGELFF; CDR3 DNA: TGTGCCAGCAGCACCCGGGGAGACCCCACCGGGGAGCTGTTTTTT
clone size: -; V gene: TRBV9; J gene: TRBJ2-5; D gene: TRBD2; CDR3 protein: CASSASGSAETQYF; CDR3 DNA: TGTGCCAGCAGCGCTAGCGGGAGTGCTGAGACCCAGTACTTC
clone size: -; V gene: TRBV6-1; J gene: TRBJ1-4; D gene: TRBD1; CDR3 protein: CASKRGQGYEKLFF; CDR3 DNA: TGTGCCAGCAAGAGGGGACAGGGGTATGAAAAACTGTTTTTT
clone size: -; V gene: TRBV28; J gene: TRBJ1-3; D gene: -; CDR3 protein: CASSPTGSFTIYF; CDR3 DNA: TGTGCCAGCAGTCCGACAGGTTCCTTCACCATATATTTT
clone size: -; V gene: TRBV19; J gene: TRBJ2-3; D gene: TRBD2; CDR3 protein: CASTPSGRAADTQYF; CDR3 DNA: TGTGCCAGTACTCCTAGCGGGAGGGCCGCAGATACGCAGTATTTT
clone size: -; V gene: TRBV5-4; J gene: TRBJ1-2; D gene: TRBD1; CDR3 protein: CASSYGTGAGYGYTF; CDR3 DNA: TGTGCCAGCAGCTACGGGACAGGGGCGGGATATGGCTACACCTTC
clone size: once; V gene: TRBV28; J gene: TRBJ1-5; D gene: -; CDR3 protein: CASASVSGVSNQPQHF; CDR3 DNA: TGTGCCAGCGCCTCCGTTTCGGGGGTTAGCAATCAGCCCCAGCATTTT
clone size: -; V gene: TRBV11-1; J gene: TRBJ2-5; D gene: -; CDR3 protein: CASSQAPLDSYQETQYF; CDR3 DNA: TGTGCCAGCAGCCAGGCCCCTTTGGACAGCTACCAAGAGACCCAGTACTTC
clone size: -; V gene: TRBV6-5; J gene: TRBJ1-1; D gene: -; CDR3 protein: CATRRGTEAFF; CDR3 DNA: TGTGCCACCCGCCGGGGTACTGAAGCTTTCTTT
clone size: -; V gene: TRBV2; J gene: TRBJ2-1; D gene: -; CDR3 protein: CASSITPGVGNEQFF; CDR3 DNA: TGTGCCAGCAGCATTACACCAGGGGTGGGAAATGAGCAGTTCTTC
clone size: -; V gene: TRBV18; J gene: TRBJ2-7; D gene: -; CDR3 protein: CASSPTGSRFYEQYF; CDR3 DNA: TGTGCCAGCTCACCAACCGGGAGTCGTTTCTACGAGCAGTACTTC
clone size: -; V gene: TRBV4-2; J gene: TRBJ2-3; D gene: -; CDR3 protein: CASSQDPPGAGRVTDTQYF; CDR3 DNA: TGTGCCAGCAGCCAAGATCCTCCCGGAGCGGGCAGGGTCACAGATACGCAGTATTTT
clone size: -; V gene: TRBV2; J gene: TRBJ2-1; D gene: TRBD2; CDR3 protein: CASSERLPGLALNNEQFF; CDR3 DNA: TGTGCCAGCAGCGAGAGATTACCGGGACTAGCGCTCAACAATGAGCAGTTCTTC
clone size: -; V gene: TRBV5-4; J gene: TRBJ2-3; D gene: -; CDR3 protein: CASSLTGDTDTQYF; CDR3 DNA: TGTGCCAGCAGCTTGACCGGGGACACAGATACGCAGTATTTT
clone size: -; V gene: TRBV19; J gene: TRBJ1-4; D gene: TRBD1; CDR3 protein: CASSPRQGMNEKLFF; CDR3 DNA: TGTGCCAGTAGTCCTCGACAGGGTATGAATGAAAAACTGTTTTTT